These T cell receptor beta chains were read from a single sample in a study of T cells in localized non-small cell lung cancer. TCRdb's table, derived via immunoSEQ multiplex PCR, lists solely in-frame clones and lacks some. The sample lists about 24,000 clones, about 87% occurring once. Material: peripheral blood mononuclear cells, obtained before any cancer treatment. These receptors originate from a woman aged 40-69 years with stage III lung adenocarcinoma. CDR3s include the opening cysteine and the closing phenylalanine or tryptophan. A D gene is named only where the DNA matches it firmly. Size tells how often a clone was seen (once, few, many) or the class of an expanded clone, and some rows leave it out.

TRBV4-1,TRBD1,.,TRBJ1-5,TGCGCCAGCAGCCAATTTTATGGGACAGTACAAAATCAGCCCCAGCATTTT,CASSQFYGTVQNQPQHF
TRBV7-8,TRBD1,once,TRBJ1-1,TGTGCCAGCAGCTTAGCGAACAGGGGGAATTCGGACACTGAAGCTTTCTTT,CASSLANRGNSDTEAFF
TRBV7-9,.,.,TRBJ2-3,TGTGCCAGCAGCTTACTAGTCCCAGATACGCAGTATTTT,CASSLLVPDTQYF
TRBV10-3,.,.,TRBJ2-3,TGTGCCATCAGCCGACTACCTAGCACAGATACGCAGTATTTT,CAISRLPSTDTQYF
TRBV5-6,TRBD2,.,TRBJ2-3,TGTGCCAGCAGCTTGGCGTCTAGCGGGAGCCCAGATACGCAGTATTTT,CASSLASSGSPDTQYF
TRBV6-4,.,few,TRBJ1-2,TGTGCCAGCAGTGACTCGAGTCGGTATGGCTACACCTTC,CASSDSSRYGYTF
TRBV6-4,.,.,TRBJ1-1,TGTGCCAGCAGTGACGGGGAGAACACTGAAGCTTTCTTT,CASSDGENTEAFF
TRBV9,.,.,TRBJ2-2,TGTGCCAGCAGCGTAGCAGGCAGCGACACCGGGGAGCTGTTTTTT,CASSVAGSDTGELFF
TRBV27,.,few,TRBJ1-2,TGTGCCAGCAGTTTTAGGACAACCAACTATGGCTACACCTTC,CASSFRTTNYGYTF
TRBV30,.,.,TRBJ2-7,TGTGCCTGGAGTGTCCAGGGGTCCCACGAGCAGTACTTC,CAWSVQGSHEQYF
TRBV29-1,TRBD1,.,TRBJ1-2,TGCAGCGTTGAAAGTAGGGGGCAGCCCTATGGCCACACCTTC,CSVESRGQPYGHTF
TRBV27,.,once,TRBJ1-2,TGTGCCAGCAGTTTTAACGCAGGCAACGCCTTTGGCTACACCTTC,CASSFNAGNAFGYTF
TRBV28,TRBD1,.,TRBJ1-4,TGTGCCAGCAGCCCGCCACGCGCCGGGACAGGGCCCTTTGCTAATGAAAAACTGTTTTTT,CASSPPRAGTGPFANEKLFF
TRBV6-5,.,.,TRBJ2-2,TGTGCCAGCAGTTGGAGGGAGAACACCGGGGAGCTGTTTTTT,CASSWRENTGELFF
TRBV6-5,TRBD1,.,TRBJ1-1,TGTGCCAGCAGTATGGACAGGGGAAGGACTGAAGCTTTCTTT,CASSMDRGRTEAFF